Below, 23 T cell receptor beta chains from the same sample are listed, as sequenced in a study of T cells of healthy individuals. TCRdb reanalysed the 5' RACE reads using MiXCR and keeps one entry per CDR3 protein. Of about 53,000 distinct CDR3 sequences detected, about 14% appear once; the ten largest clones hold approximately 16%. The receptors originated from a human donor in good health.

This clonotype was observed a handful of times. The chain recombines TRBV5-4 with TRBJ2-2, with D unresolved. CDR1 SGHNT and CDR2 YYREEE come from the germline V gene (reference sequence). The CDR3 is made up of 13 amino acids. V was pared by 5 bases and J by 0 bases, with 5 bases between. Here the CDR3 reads CASRPANTGELFF. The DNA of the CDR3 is TGTGCCAGCAGACCTGCGAACACCGGGGAGCTGTTTTTT.

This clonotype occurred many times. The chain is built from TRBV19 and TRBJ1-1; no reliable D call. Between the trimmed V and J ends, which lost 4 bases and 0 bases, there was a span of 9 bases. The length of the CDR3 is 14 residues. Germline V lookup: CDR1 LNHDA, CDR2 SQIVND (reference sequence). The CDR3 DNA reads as TGTGCCAGTAGTAGGACCGTTATGAACACTGAAGCTTTCTTT. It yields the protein CASSRTVMNTEAFF.

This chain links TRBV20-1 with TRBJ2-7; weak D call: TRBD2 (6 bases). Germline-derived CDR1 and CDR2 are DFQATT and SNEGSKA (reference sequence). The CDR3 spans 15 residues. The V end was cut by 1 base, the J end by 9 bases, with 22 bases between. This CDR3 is CSARVGVGAGPWQYF. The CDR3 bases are TGCAGTGCTAGAGTCGGGGTAGGGGCGGGACCATGGCAGTACTTC.

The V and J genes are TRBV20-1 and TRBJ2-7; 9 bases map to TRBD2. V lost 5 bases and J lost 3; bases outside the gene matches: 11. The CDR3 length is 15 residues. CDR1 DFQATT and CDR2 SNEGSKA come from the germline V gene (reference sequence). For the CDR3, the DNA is TGCAGTGCTTTTACCGGGACTAGCCTTCGCTACGAGCAGTACTTC. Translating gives CSAFTGTSLRYEQYF.

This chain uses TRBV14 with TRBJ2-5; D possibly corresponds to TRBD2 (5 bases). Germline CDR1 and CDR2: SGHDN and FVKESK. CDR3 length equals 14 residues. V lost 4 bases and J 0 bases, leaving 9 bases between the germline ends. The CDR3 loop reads CASSRRTYQETQYF. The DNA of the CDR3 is TGTGCCAGCAGCCGTCGGACTTACCAAGAGACCCAGTACTTC.

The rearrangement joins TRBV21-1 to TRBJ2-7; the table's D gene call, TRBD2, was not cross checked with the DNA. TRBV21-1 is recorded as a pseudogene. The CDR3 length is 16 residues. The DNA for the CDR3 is TGTGCCAGCAGCTTTCACCAGCAGGACTACTCCTACGAGCAGTACTTC. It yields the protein CASSFHQQDYSYEQYF.

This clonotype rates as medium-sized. The CDR3 DNA sequence: TGTGCCAGCAGTGAAGGAGTGTTAGCCAAAAACATTCAGTACTTC. As protein: CASSEGVLAKNIQYF. The chain links TRBV6-1 to TRBJ2-4; D uncertain. CDR3 length equals 15 residues. In germline, CDR1 is MNHNS, CDR2 SASEGT. V was cut by 1 base and J by 0 bases, with 7 bases left in between.

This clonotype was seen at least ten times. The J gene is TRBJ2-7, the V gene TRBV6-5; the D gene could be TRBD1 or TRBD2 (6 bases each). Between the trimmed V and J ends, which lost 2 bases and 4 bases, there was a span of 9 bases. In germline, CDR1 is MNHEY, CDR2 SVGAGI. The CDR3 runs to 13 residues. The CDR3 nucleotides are TGTGCCAGCAGTTACCGGGGGCAGTACGAGCAGTACTTC. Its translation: CASSYRGQYEQYF.

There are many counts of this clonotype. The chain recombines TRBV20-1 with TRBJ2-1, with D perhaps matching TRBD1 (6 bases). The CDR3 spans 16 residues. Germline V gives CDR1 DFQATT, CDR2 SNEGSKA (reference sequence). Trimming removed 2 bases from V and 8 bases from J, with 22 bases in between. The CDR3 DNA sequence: TGCAGTGCTAGACCCCCCGGCCAGGGGAAAAAGGATGAGCAGTTCTTC. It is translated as CSARPPGQGKKDEQFF.

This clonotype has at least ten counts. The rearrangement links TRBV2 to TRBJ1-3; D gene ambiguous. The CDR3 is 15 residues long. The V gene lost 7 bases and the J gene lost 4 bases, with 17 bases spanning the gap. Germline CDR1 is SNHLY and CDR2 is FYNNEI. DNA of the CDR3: TGTGCCAGCATCCTCGGATTGGGGAGCGGAAACACCATATATTTT. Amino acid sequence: CASILGLGSGNTIYF.

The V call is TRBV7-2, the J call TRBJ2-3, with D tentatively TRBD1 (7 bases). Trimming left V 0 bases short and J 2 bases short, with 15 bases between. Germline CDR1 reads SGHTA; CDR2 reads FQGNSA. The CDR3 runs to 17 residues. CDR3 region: CASSLASQGGPTDTQYF. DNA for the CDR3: TGTGCCAGCAGCTTAGCCTCGCAGGGGGGCCCCACAGATACGCAGTATTTT. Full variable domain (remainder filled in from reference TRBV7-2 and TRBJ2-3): GAGVSQSPSNKVTEKGKDVELRCDPISGHTALYWYRQSLGQGLEFLIYFQGNSAPDKSGLPSDRFSAERTGGSVSTLTIQRTQQEDSAVYLCASSLASQGGPTDTQYFGPGTRLTVL.

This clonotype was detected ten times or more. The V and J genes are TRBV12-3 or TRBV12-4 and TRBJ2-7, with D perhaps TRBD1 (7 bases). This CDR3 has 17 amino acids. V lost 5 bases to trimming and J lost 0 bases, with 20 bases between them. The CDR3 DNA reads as TGTGCCAGCAGTCGCGGGGACAGAATCGATAGCTCCTACGAGCAGTACTTC. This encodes CASSRGDRIDSSYEQYF.

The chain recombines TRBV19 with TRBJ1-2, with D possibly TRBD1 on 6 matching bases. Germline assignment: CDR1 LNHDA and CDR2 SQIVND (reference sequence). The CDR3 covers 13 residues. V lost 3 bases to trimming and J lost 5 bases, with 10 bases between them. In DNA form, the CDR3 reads TGTGCCAGTAGTATCCAGGGACAATATGGCTACACCTTC. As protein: CASSIQGQYGYTF.

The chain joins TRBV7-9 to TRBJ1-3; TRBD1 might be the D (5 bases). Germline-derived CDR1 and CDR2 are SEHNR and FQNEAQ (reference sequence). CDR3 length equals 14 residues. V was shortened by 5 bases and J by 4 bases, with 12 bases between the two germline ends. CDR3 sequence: CASSPGAGGNTIYF. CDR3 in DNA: TGTGCCAGCAGCCCCGGGGCAGGCGGAAACACCATATATTTT.

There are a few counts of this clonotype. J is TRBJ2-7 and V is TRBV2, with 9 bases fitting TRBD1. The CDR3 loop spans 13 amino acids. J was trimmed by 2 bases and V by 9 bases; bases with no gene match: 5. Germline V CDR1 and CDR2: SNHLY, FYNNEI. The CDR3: CASNRDRAYEQYF. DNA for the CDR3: TGTGCCAGTAACCGGGACAGGGCCTACGAGCAGTACTTC.

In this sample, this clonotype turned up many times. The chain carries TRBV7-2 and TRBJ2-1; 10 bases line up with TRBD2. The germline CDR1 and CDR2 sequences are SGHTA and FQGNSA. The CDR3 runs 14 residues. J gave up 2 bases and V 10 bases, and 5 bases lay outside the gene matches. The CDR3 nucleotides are TGTGCCACCCAGCGGGAGGGCCCCTACAATGAGCAGTTCTTC. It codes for CATQREGPYNEQFF.

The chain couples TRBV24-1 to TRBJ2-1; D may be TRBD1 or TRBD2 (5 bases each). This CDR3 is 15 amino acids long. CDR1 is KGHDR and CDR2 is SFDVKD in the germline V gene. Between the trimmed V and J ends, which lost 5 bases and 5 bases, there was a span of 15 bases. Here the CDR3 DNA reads TGTGCCACCAGTGCATCGGGGCCTGGTGACAATGAGCAGTTCTTC. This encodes CATSASGPGDNEQFF.

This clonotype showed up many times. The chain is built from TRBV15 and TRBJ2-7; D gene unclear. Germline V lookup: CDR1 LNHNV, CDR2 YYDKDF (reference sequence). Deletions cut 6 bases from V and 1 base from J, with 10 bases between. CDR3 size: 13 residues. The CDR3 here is CATRSSGSYEQYF. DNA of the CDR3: TGTGCCACCAGGTCATCAGGATCCTACGAGCAGTACTTC.

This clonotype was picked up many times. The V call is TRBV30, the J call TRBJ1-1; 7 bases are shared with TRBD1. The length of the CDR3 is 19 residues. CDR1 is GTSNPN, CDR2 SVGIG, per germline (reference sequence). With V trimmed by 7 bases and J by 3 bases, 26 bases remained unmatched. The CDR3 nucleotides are TGTGCCTCCCGATCCACAGGGGAGGTTGGGGTCTTTGGGGACACTGAAGCTTTCTTT. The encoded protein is CASRSTGEVGVFGDTEAFF. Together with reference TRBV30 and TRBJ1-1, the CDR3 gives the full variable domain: SQTIHQWPATLVQPVGSPLSLECTVEGTSNPNLYWYRQAAGRGLQLLFYSVGIGQISSEVPQNLSASRPQDRQFILSSKKLLLSDSGFYLCASRSTGEVGVFGDTEAFFGQGTRLTVV.

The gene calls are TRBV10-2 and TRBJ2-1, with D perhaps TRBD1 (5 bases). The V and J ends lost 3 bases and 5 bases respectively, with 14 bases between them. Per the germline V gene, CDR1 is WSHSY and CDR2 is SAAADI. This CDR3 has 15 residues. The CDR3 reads CASSDQGRRDNEQFF. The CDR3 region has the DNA TGCGCCAGCAGTGATCAGGGTCGGAGAGACAATGAGCAGTTCTTC.

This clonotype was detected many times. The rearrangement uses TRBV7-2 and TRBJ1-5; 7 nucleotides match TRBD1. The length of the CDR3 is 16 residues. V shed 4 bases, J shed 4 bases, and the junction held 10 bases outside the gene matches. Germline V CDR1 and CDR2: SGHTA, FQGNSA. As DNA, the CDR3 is TGTGCCAGCAGCTCAGAGGGGGCAGGTTATAATCAGCCCCAGCATTTT. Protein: CASSSEGAGYNQPQHF.

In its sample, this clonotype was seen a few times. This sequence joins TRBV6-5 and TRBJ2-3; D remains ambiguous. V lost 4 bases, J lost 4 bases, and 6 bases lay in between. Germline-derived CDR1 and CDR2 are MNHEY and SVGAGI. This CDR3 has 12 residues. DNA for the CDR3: TGTGCCAGCAGTTCCCCATCAGATACGCAGTATTTT. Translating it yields CASSSPSDTQYF.

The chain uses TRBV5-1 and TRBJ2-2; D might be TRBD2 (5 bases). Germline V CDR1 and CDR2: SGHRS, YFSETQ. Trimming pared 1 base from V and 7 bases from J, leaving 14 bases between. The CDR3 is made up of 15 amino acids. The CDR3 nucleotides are TGCGCCAGCAGCTTGCGGGCTAGCAGAAACGGGGAGCTGTTTTTT. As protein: CASSLRASRNGELFF.